This T cell receptor beta chain was captured in a study of spatial heterogeneity in lung cancer. Via MiXCR, TCRdb re-called the 5' RACE reads, giving one row per CDR3 protein. The sample carries approximately 44,000 distinct CDR3 sequences, 10% to 15% recorded once. The V and J ends lost 3 bases and 5 bases, in that order; junction bases with no gene match: 7. The CDR3 spans 15 residues. Per the germline V gene, CDR1 is MGHDK and CDR2 is SYGVNS. Time point given: sample taken at primary tumor resection. Whole RNA came from tumor, nontumor lung or frozen PBMC and was sequenced without being sorted. The sequenced sample was PBMCs, obtained at surgery. The chain recombines TRBV25-1 with TRBJ2-5; 9 nucleotides match TRBD2. This receptor was obtained from a female donor with early-stage non-small cell lung cancer. In nucleotides, the CDR3 is TGTGCCAGCAGTGAGATAGCGGGGGCCGGGGAGACCCAGTACTTC. This translates into CASSEIAGAGETQYF.